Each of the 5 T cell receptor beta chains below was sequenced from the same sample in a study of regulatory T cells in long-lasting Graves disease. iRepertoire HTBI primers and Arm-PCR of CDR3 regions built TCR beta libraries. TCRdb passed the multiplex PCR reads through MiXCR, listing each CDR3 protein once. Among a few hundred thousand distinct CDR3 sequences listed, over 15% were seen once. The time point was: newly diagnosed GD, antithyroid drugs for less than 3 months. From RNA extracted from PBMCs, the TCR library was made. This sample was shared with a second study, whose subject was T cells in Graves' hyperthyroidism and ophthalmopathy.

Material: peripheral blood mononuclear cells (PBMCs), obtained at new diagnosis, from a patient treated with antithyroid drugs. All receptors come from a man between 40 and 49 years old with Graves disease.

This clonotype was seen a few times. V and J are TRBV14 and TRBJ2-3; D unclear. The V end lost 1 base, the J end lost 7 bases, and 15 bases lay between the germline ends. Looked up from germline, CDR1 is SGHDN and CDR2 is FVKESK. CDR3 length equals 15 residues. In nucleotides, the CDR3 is TGTGCCAGCAGCCAAGGGATCCCTTCTCCTTATACGCAGTATTTT. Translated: CASSQGIPSPYTQYF.

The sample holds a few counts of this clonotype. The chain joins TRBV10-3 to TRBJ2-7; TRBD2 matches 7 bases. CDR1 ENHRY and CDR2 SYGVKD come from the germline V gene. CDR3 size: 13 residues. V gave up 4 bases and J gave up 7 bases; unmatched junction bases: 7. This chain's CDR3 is CAISGGGGGEQYF. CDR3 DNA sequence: TGTGCCATCAGTGGCGGCGGCGGGGGAGAGCAGTACTTC.

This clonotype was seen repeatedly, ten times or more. CDR3 region: CASSLKGVRTGELFF. The CDR3 bases are TGTGCCAGCAGTTTAAAGGGGGTGCGCACCGGGGAGCTGTTTTTT. The V gene is TRBV27, the J gene TRBJ2-2; D possibly corresponds to TRBD1 (6 bases). CDR1 and CDR2 from the germline V gene are MNHEY and SMNVEV (reference sequence). V gave up 2 bases and J gave up 4 bases, with 11 bases separating them. This CDR3 is 15 amino acids long.

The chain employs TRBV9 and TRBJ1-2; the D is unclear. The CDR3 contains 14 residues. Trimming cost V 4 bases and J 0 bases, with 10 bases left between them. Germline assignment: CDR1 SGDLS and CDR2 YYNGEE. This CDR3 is CASSPHVSNYGYTF. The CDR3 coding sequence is TGTGCCAGCAGCCCCCACGTTTCTAACTATGGCTACACCTTC.

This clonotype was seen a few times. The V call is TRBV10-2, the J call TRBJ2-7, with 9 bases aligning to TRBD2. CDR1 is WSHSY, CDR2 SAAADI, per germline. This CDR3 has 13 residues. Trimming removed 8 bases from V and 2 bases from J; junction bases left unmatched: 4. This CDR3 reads CASRASGTYEQYF. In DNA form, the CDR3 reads TGCGCCAGCCGGGCTAGCGGGACCTACGAGCAGTACTTC.